This TCR beta chain was identified during a study of CD8 T cells in acute hepatitis C reinfection. Using immunoSEQ multiplex PCR, the repertoire was profiled, and TCRdb retains in-frame clones only, with some absent. The sample records approximately 40,000 clones, approximately 85% being singletons. The time point: naive CD8 control sorted from an acute-time-point sample. The CDR3 has 19 residues. J gave up 7 bases and V 3 bases, and 18 bases lay outside the gene matches. Germline V gene data show CDR1 as LNHNV and CDR2 as YYDKDF (reference sequence). Sample: naive CD8+ T cells from PBMCs. V and J are TRBV15 and TRBJ2-2; TRBD1 matches at 9 bases. The sequence derives from a woman in her late teens or twenties who spontaneously cleared hepatitis C infection. CDR3 loop: CATSSQVAGTGHTIGELFF. In nucleotides, the CDR3 is TGTGCCACCAGCAGTCAAGTAGCCGGGACAGGGCACACTATCGGGGAGCTGTTTTTT. The full variable domain, its missing parts supplied by reference TRBV15 and TRBJ2-2, is DAMVIQNPRYQVTQFGKPVTLSCSQTLNHNVMYWYQQKSSQAPKLLFHYYDKDFNNEADTPDNFQSRRPNTSFCFLDIRSPGLGDTAMYLCATSSQVAGTGHTIGELFFGEGSRLTVL.